These 25 T cell receptor beta chains came from one sample sequenced in a study of identical twins. In TCRdb, the 5' RACE reads were re-called with MiXCR into one record per CDR3 protein. The table records roughly 690,000 distinct CDR3 sequences, around 20% of them present only once. These data also formed part of another study, on T cells expressing NK-cell markers.

Sequenced material: PBMCs. Receptor source: a woman between 18 and 29 years old in good health.

This clonotype was seen more than once but under ten times. The rearrangement links TRBV5-1 to TRBJ2-1; 10 positions agree with TRBD1. The germline V gene has CDR1 SGHRS and CDR2 YFSETQ. V was clipped by 3 bases and J by 7 bases; unmatched bases: 13. The CDR3 contains 17 residues. As DNA, the CDR3 is TGCGCCAGCAGCTCACATAGCCGGGACAGGGGTCGAAATGAGCAGTTCTTC. Amino acids: CASSSHSRDRGRNEQFF.

This clonotype was seen just once. This rearrangement joins TRBV7-9 to TRBJ2-1; the D gene is possibly TRBD2 (6 bases). Germline V gene lookup returns CDR1 SEHNR and CDR2 FQNEAQ (reference sequence). V gave up 4 bases and J gave up 10 bases, with 11 bases separating them. This CDR3 region has 12 residues. In nucleotides, the CDR3 is TGTGCCAGCAGCTATGGGGCGGGGGAGCAGTTCTTC. Protein: CASSYGAGEQFF.

This clonotype was detected only a few times. A junction end diverges from the germline sequence, so it may reflect a read error. The chain employs TRBV11-1 and TRBJ2-1, with 9 positions matching TRBD2. The CDR3 has 12 amino acids. The germline V gene has CDR1 SGHAT and CDR2 FQDESV (reference sequence). The DNA of the CDR3 is TGTGCCAGCAGCCCGCCGGGACTAGCCGCCGTCTTC. Encoded protein: CASSPPGLAAVF.

This clonotype has just a few counts. This chain links TRBV5-6 with TRBJ2-7; maybe TRBD2 (6 bases). Trimming pared 3 bases from V and 3 bases from J, leaving 10 bases between. CDR3 length: 13 amino acids. In germline, CDR1 is SGHDT, CDR2 YYEEEE. DNA for the CDR3: TGTGCCAGCAGCTGGGGGGATAACTACGAGCAGTACTTC. It yields the protein CASSWGDNYEQYF.

This clonotype was seen repeatedly, ten times or more. J is TRBJ1-4 and V is TRBV12-3 or TRBV12-4, with 7 bases that match TRBD1. Trimming cost V 3 bases and J 6 bases; bases outside gene matches: 1. This CDR3 is built from 13 residues. The CDR3 sequence: CASSFQGDEKLFF. As DNA, the CDR3 is TGTGCCAGCAGTTTCCAGGGGGATGAAAAACTGTTTTTT.

The rearrangement joins TRBV9 to TRBJ2-1; D is uncertain. This CDR3 has 15 residues. CDR1 is SGDLS and CDR2 is YYNGEE in the germline V gene. Trimming pared 0 bases from V and 1 base from J, leaving 8 bases between. The CDR3 nucleotides read TGTGCCAGCAGCGTAGAAGGCAATTCCTACAATGAGCAGTTCTTC. Amino acids: CASSVEGNSYNEQFF.

There are many counts of this clonotype. This chain joins TRBV13 and TRBJ2-7; tentative D call: TRBD1 (6 bases). This CDR3 is built from 16 residues. CDR1 and CDR2 from the germline V gene are PRHDT and FYEKMQ (reference sequence). V was clipped by 5 bases and J by 9 bases, with 26 bases between them. CDR3 amino acids: CASSRRPQGYAIGQYF. The CDR3 region has the DNA TGTGCCAGCAGCCGAAGACCCCAGGGGTACGCGATAGGGCAGTACTTC.

This clonotype was seen a single time. The chain uses TRBV13 and TRBJ2-5; possibly TRBD2 for D (6 bases). Trimming left V 5 bases short and J 1 base short, with 14 bases between. CDR3 size: 15 residues. Per germline, CDR1 PRHDT and CDR2 FYEKMQ (reference sequence). The CDR3 sequence is CASSPQLGGQETQYF. The CDR3 DNA is TGTGCCAGCAGCCCCCAATTGGGGGGCCAAGAGACCCAGTACTTC.

This clonotype came up a few times. The J gene is TRBJ2-1, the V gene TRBV5-8; possibly TRBD2 for D (6 bases). Germline V gives CDR1 SGHTS, CDR2 YDEGEE. The CDR3 loop spans 15 amino acids. The V end was cut by 4 bases, the J end by 5 bases, with 16 bases between. CDR3 sequence (DNA): TGTGCCAGCAGCCCCCTGGGACTTAAGCACAATGAGCAGTTCTTC. This gives the protein CASSPLGLKHNEQFF.

The V call is TRBV12-3 or TRBV12-4, the J call TRBJ1-4, with 9 bases matching TRBD1. The CDR3 runs 14 residues. V lost 6 bases, J lost 8 bases, and 7 bases stayed unmatched. The CDR3: CASSRDRVEEKLFF. Written as DNA, the CDR3 is TGTGCCAGCAGCCGGGACAGGGTAGAGGAAAAACTGTTTTTT.

This clonotype was detected many times. The chain employs TRBV12-3 or TRBV12-4 and TRBJ1-6, with D uncertain. The CDR3 runs 13 residues. V gave up 6 bases and J gave up 8 bases, with 11 bases separating them. The CDR3 DNA sequence: TGTGCCAGCAGCCTGGCCGCGTATTCACCCCTCCACTTT. Translation: CASSLAAYSPLHF.

This clonotype was seen only a few times. The CDR3 DNA reads as TGCGCCAGCAGCTTGATGTCCCACGAGCAGTACTTC. Amino acids: CASSLMSHEQYF. J is TRBJ2-7 and V is TRBV5-1, with D unresolved. This CDR3 comprises 12 residues. Trimming took off 1 base at V and 5 bases at J, with 7 bases between the two ends. Germline lookup yields CDR1 SGHRS and CDR2 YFSETQ.

This clonotype was found a few times. The chain couples TRBV20-1 to TRBJ1-5; 7 bases map to TRBD1. The CDR3 consists of 14 residues. After removal of 6 bases from V and 0 bases from J, the junction contained 5 bases not matched to a gene. The germline V gene has CDR1 DFQATT and CDR2 SNEGSKA (reference sequence). The CDR3 region has the DNA TGCAGTGCCGACGACAGGGATAGCAATCAGCCCCAGCATTTT. It yields the protein CSADDRDSNQPQHF.

This clonotype was counted only a few times. This chain uses TRBV12-3 or TRBV12-4 with TRBJ1-1; D uncertain. Trimming removed 6 bases at V and 4 bases at J, with 12 bases between. The CDR3 length is 13 residues. The CDR3 DNA is TGTGCCAGCAGCTTTACAGATCCCACTGAAGCTTTCTTT. Residues: CASSFTDPTEAFF.

This clonotype has just a few counts. CDR3 sequence reads: CASSRGAPGNEQFF. The CDR3 DNA reads TGTGCCAGCAGTCGGGGTGCTCCGGGCAATGAGCAGTTCTTC. The chain joins TRBV25-1 to TRBJ2-1, with D perhaps TRBD2 (5 bases). The ends were cut back, 5 bases at V and 6 bases at J, with 14 bases in the middle. The germline V gene encodes CDR1 MGHDK and CDR2 SYGVNS. The CDR3 covers 14 residues.

Only a few counts were recorded for this clonotype. The chain employs TRBV12-2 and TRBJ2-7; no DNA check was done on the table's D call, TRBD2. TRBV12-2 is classified as a pseudogene. This CDR3 region has 14 residues. The chain's CDR3 is CAGHQASGSCKQYF. In DNA form, the CDR3 reads TGTGCGGGTCATCAGGCTAGCGGGAGTTGCAAGCAGTACTTC.

V usage is TRBV29-1 and J usage is TRBJ2-7; no firm D call. Germline-derived CDR1 and CDR2 are SQVTM and ANQGSEA. CDR3 length: 10 amino acids. The V gene lost 7 bases and the J gene lost 6 bases, with 10 bases spanning the gap. The CDR3 bases are TGCAGCGCAAGAGATTCCGAGCAGTACTTC. This translates into CSARDSEQYF.

This clonotype was picked up a small number of times. The chain uses TRBV29-1 and TRBJ2-1, with 7 bases lining up with TRBD2. V lost 6 bases to trimming and J lost 1 base; unmatched junction nucleotides: 6. CDR3 length equals 14 residues. CDR1 SQVTM and CDR2 ANQGSEA come from the germline V gene. The CDR3 sequence is CSVGTSESYNEQFF. In nucleotides, the CDR3 is TGCAGCGTCGGCACTAGCGAATCCTACAATGAGCAGTTCTTC.

This clonotype was counted between two and nine times. The genes are TRBV29-1 and TRBJ1-2, with 10 bases matching TRBD1. V lost 6 bases to trimming and J lost 8 bases; unmatched junction nucleotides: 9. The CDR3 contains 13 residues. CDR1 and CDR2 from the germline V gene are SQVTM and ANQGSEA. The CDR3 bases are TGCAGCGTCTTAGGACAGGGGGGTCGGGGCTACACCTTC. As protein: CSVLGQGGRGYTF.

This clonotype was detected only a few times. V and J are TRBV27 and TRBJ1-1; D is perhaps TRBD1 (6 bases). The CDR3 is 16 amino acids. In germline, CDR1 is MNHEY, CDR2 SMNVEV (reference sequence). V shed 0 bases and J shed 1 base, with 12 bases lying between them. Here the CDR3 reads CASSLSMGAGNTEAFF. The DNA for the CDR3 is TGTGCCAGCAGTTTATCGATGGGGGCTGGGAACACTGAAGCTTTCTTT.

This clonotype was picked up many times. The J gene is TRBJ1-1, the V gene TRBV20-1; 11 positions match TRBD1. Germline V CDR1 and CDR2: DFQATT, SNEGSKA (reference sequence). This CDR3 spans 14 amino acids. The junction had 8 bases not matched to a gene; V was cut back by 1 base and J by 10 bases. Written as DNA, the CDR3 is TGCAGTGCTAGAGGGGGACAGGGGGTAAGGGGAGCTTTCTTT. It codes for CSARGGQGVRGAFF.

This clonotype was found many times. This sequence joins TRBV14 and TRBJ2-5, with no clear D. In germline, CDR1 is SGHDN, CDR2 FVKESK. The CDR3 length is 13 residues. Trimming took 1 base from V and 5 from J, leaving 8 bases between them. The CDR3 DNA reads TGTGCCAGCAGCCAAGTGGGTCAGGAGACCCAGTACTTC. It translates to CASSQVGQETQYF.

V usage is TRBV20-1 and J usage is TRBJ2-1, with 11 bases identical to TRBD2. V dropped 1 base and J dropped 7; count of bases not matched to a gene: 3. This CDR3 comprises 14 residues. Per the germline V gene, CDR1 is DFQATT and CDR2 is SNEGSKA (reference sequence). CDR3 sequence: CSARVSGRVNEQFF. The CDR3 nucleotides read TGCAGTGCTAGAGTTAGCGGGAGGGTTAATGAGCAGTTCTTC.

The rearrangement joins TRBV20-1 to TRBJ2-7, with no clear D. The CDR3 has 13 residues. V lost 7 bases and J 2 bases, leaving 15 bases between the germline ends. CDR1 is DFQATT and CDR2 is SNEGSKA in the germline V gene (reference sequence). The CDR3 loop reads CSGVGRPAYEQYF. DNA for the CDR3: TGCAGTGGGGTGGGTCGGCCAGCCTACGAGCAGTACTTC.

This clonotype occurred a few times. This chain connects TRBV5-1 to TRBJ1-1; TRBD1 might be the D (6 bases). The CDR3 is 14 residues long. V lost 1 base and J 3 bases, leaving 10 bases between the germline ends. Germline V gives CDR1 SGHRS, CDR2 YFSETQ. For the CDR3, the DNA is TGCGCCAGCAGCTTGCGACAGGCGGACACTGAAGCTTTCTTT. This sequence encodes CASSLRQADTEAFF.